The source of this T cell receptor (beta chain) is a study of breast tumors, draining lymph nodes, adjacent tissues. Study-wide results and caveats: Tumors had less TCR diversity than lymph nodes, more than nontumor tissue. That most tumor T cells come from lymph nodes remained unproven. Luminal-like breast cancer showed significantly higher tumor–nontumor repertoire similarity than basal-like.

Each CDR3 protein gets one entry after TCRdb re-called the multiplex PCR reads with MiXCR. The table lists around 140,000 distinct CDR3 sequences, about 33% of them singletons. The CDR3 length is 17 residues. Germline V CDR1 and CDR2: MNHEY, SVGAGI. Axillary draining lymph nodes of breast cancer patients supplied the node samples. This clonotype was observed a handful of times. Antigen unknown. The junction does not match germline at one end; this may be a read error. Material: axillary lymph node tissue. This sequence joins TRBV6-5 and TRBJ1-4; the D gene is possibly TRBD1 (5 bases). The clonotype originates from a female donor with breast cancer. Some clones in this sample may be carry-over from other donors' samples. CDR3 coding DNA: TGTGCCAGCAGTCACTCGATCCAAGGGGTGACTAATGAAAAACTGTTTTTT. Its protein is CASSHSIQGVTNEKLFF.